These 18 T cell receptor beta chains came from one sample sequenced in a study of blood T cell repertoires in COVID-19. Some clones are missing from TCRdb's copy, which holds only in-frame ones; the method was immunoSEQ multiplex PCR. The sample records about 290,000 clones, roughly 90% being singletons. Sequenced material: peripheral blood. These receptors originate from a man in his forties with acute or convalescent COVID-19.

In its sample, this clone was seen once. V and J are TRBV4-1 and TRBJ2-1; 7 positions match TRBD2. With V trimmed by 0 bases and J by 10 bases, 6 bases remained unmatched. In germline, CDR1 is MGHRA, CDR2 YSYEKL. The CDR3 extends over 14 amino acids. The chain's CDR3 is CASSQDWGGTEQFF. In nucleotides, the CDR3 is TGCGCCAGCAGCCAAGATTGGGGGGGAACCGAGCAGTTCTTC.

The V call is TRBV12-5, the J call TRBJ2-1; TRBD2 matches at 7 bases. The CDR3 has 16 amino acids. Looked up from germline, CDR1 is LGHNT and CDR2 is FRNRAP. J gave up 7 bases and V 0 bases, and 9 bases lay outside the gene matches. DNA of the CDR3: TGTGCTAGTGGTTTGGTAGCGGGGCCACGCCATAATGAGCAGTTCTTC. As protein: CASGLVAGPRHNEQFF.

The chain carries TRBV2 and TRBJ1-2, with 12 bases aligning to TRBD1. With V trimmed by 6 bases and J by 3 bases, 11 bases remained unmatched. The CDR3 covers 17 residues. Germline V CDR1 and CDR2: SNHLY, FYNNEI. In DNA, the CDR3 is TGTGCCAGCAGCCCCACTCGGGGACAGGGGGCATACTATGGCTACACCTTC. Protein product: CASSPTRGQGAYYGYTF.

CDR3 coding DNA: TGCAGCGTTCAGGGGAACACTGAAGCTTTCTTT. Translated: CSVQGNTEAFF. V is TRBV29-1 and J is TRBJ1-1; weak D call: TRBD1 (5 bases). The CDR3 has 11 amino acids. CDR1 is SQVTM, CDR2 ANQGSEA, per germline. V was clipped by 5 bases and J by 1 base, with 5 bases between them.

The rearrangement links TRBV6-2 or TRBV6-3 to TRBJ2-1; D possibly corresponds to TRBD2 (6 bases). With 0 bases removed from V and 14 bases from J, the gap between germline ends came to 14 bases. The CDR3 covers 13 residues. Germline CDR1 and CDR2: MNHEY and SVGEGT. DNA of the CDR3: TGTGCCAGCAGTTACTCGAGGGGCGGGGTGGAGTTCTTC. Translation: CASSYSRGGVEFF.

This clone appeared once. V is TRBV2 and J is TRBJ2-3, with 9 nucleotides matching TRBD2. V dropped 7 bases and J dropped 5; count of bases not matched to a gene: 10. Germline CDR1 is SNHLY and CDR2 is FYNNEI. The CDR3 extends over 15 amino acids. The CDR3 reads CASNLSGGNGDTQYF. CDR3 nucleotides: TGTGCCAGCAACCTTAGCGGGGGAAACGGAGATACGCAGTATTTT.

The chain couples TRBV30 to TRBJ2-1; 9 bases map to TRBD1. In germline, CDR1 is GTSNPN, CDR2 SVGIG (reference sequence). This CDR3 has 17 amino acids. The V segment lost 5 bases and the J segment 3 bases; nucleotides outside the gene matches: 14. The CDR3 DNA is TGTGCCTGGTTCCAAAGACCGGGACAGGGAGGCTACAATGAGCAGTTCTTC. Encoded protein: CAWFQRPGQGGYNEQFF. Supplemented by reference TRBV30 and TRBJ2-1, the full variable domain reads SQTIHQWPATLVQPVGSPLSLECTVEGTSNPNLYWYRQAAGRGLQLLFYSVGIGQISSEVPQNLSASRPQDRQFILSSKKLLLSDSGFYLCAWFQRPGQGGYNEQFFGPGTRLTVL.

The rearrangement links TRBV5-4 to TRBJ1-2; a possible D gene is TRBD1 (6 bases). The CDR3 runs to 12 residues. The germline V gene encodes CDR1 SGHNT and CDR2 YYREEE (reference sequence). Deletions cut 4 bases from V and 11 bases from J, with 15 bases between. The CDR3 coding sequence is TGTGCCAGCAGCCAGACAGGAGAGGATTACACCTTC. Translated, it gives CASSQTGEDYTF. The variable domain in full, with the rest retrieved from reference TRBV5-4 and TRBJ1-2, is ETGVTQSPTHLIKTRGQQVTLRCSSQSGHNTVSWYQQALGQGPQFIFQYYREEENGRGNFPPRFSGLQFPNYSSELNVNALELDDSALYLCASSQTGEDYTFGSGTRLTVV.

DNA for the CDR3: TGTGCCAGCAGCTTTTTCCAGGGTAGCAATCAGCCCCAGCATTTT. Translation: CASSFFQGSNQPQHF. This chain links TRBV5-6 with TRBJ1-5, with D possibly being TRBD1 (5 bases). V dropped 2 bases and J dropped 0 bases, with 9 bases sitting between them. This CDR3 spans 15 amino acids. From germline, CDR1 is SGHDT and CDR2 YYEEEE. The entire variable domain, with the rest obtained from reference TRBV5-6 and TRBJ1-5, is as follows: DAGVTQSPTHLIKTRGQQVTLRCSPKSGHDTVSWYQQALGQGPQFIFQYYEEEERQRGNFPDRFSGHQFPNYSSELNVNALLLGDSALYLCASSFFQGSNQPQHFGDGTRLSIL.

This rearrangement joins TRBV30 to TRBJ2-3; TRBD1 matches 7 bases. CDR1 and CDR2 (germline): GTSNPN, SVGIG (reference sequence). This CDR3 is built from 12 residues. J lost 3 bases, V lost 7 bases, and 4 bases had no gene match. CDR3: CASRQGTDTQYF. The CDR3 coding sequence is TGTGCCTCGAGACAGGGTACAGATACGCAGTATTTT.

This chain connects TRBV5-1 to TRBJ1-5, with D unclear. The CDR3 consists of 13 residues. Trimming cost V 5 bases and J 6 bases, with 12 bases left between them. CDR1 is SGHRS and CDR2 is YFSETQ in the germline V gene. The CDR3 protein is CASRGGLGQPQHF. The CDR3, as DNA: TGCGCCAGCAGAGGAGGGCTGGGTCAGCCCCAGCATTTT.

The chain links TRBV5-8 to TRBJ1-5; possibly TRBD1 for D (6 bases). Trimming removed 1 base at V and 7 bases at J, with 18 bases between. Germline CDR1 SGHTS, CDR2 YDEGEE. The CDR3 extends over 16 amino acids. The CDR3 here is CASSLISGGDSQPQHF. CDR3 DNA sequence: TGTGCCAGCAGCTTGATTAGCGGGGGCGATTCACAGCCCCAGCATTTT.

The CDR3 reads CASSQDFLQSVINEQYF. The CDR3 DNA sequence: TGTGCCAGCAGCCAAGATTTCCTACAGTCGGTTATCAACGAGCAGTACTTC. This chain links TRBV14 with TRBJ2-7; D gene uncertain. The CDR3 runs to 17 residues. In germline, CDR1 is SGHDN, CDR2 FVKESK. Trimming took off 0 bases at V and 5 bases at J, with 20 bases between the two ends. Full variable domain (remainder filled in from reference TRBV14 and TRBJ2-7): EAGVTQFPSHSVIEKGQTVTLRCDPISGHDNLYWYRRVMGKEIKFLLHFVKESKQDESGMPNNRFLAERTGGTYSTLKVQPAELEDSGVYFCASSQDFLQSVINEQYFGPGTRLTVT.

The CDR3 reads CASSKKTADYGYTF. The CDR3 nucleotides read TGTGCCAGCAGTAAAAAGACCGCGGACTATGGCTACACCTTC. This chain links TRBV6-5 with TRBJ1-2; D unresolved. The V gene's germline CDR1 is MNHEY and CDR2 SVGAGI. There are 14 residues in the CDR3. Trimming pared 5 bases from V and 3 bases from J, leaving 13 bases between.

The chain links TRBV2 to TRBJ1-5; D remains ambiguous. Deletions cut 5 bases from V and 6 bases from J, with 11 bases between. The length of the CDR3 is 13 residues. Germline V CDR1 and CDR2: SNHLY, FYNNEI. The CDR3 DNA reads TGTGCCAGCAGTCAAGGTCAGGCTCAGCCCCAGCATTTT. Translated: CASSQGQAQPQHF.

The chain recombines TRBV4-2 with TRBJ2-2; TRBD2 matches 12 bases. This CDR3 spans 16 amino acids. The V gene end was trimmed by 2 bases and the J gene end by 7 bases; junction bases not matched to a gene: 5. Germline V gene sequence: CDR1 LGHNA, CDR2 YNFKEQ. The CDR3, as DNA: TGTGCCAGCAGCCAACTTCTAGCGGGGGGGCTCGGGGAGCTGTTTTTT. Amino acid sequence: CASSQLLAGGLGELFF.

V usage is TRBV2 and J usage is TRBJ2-1; D possibly corresponds to TRBD2 (6 bases). The ends were cut back, 1 base at V and 9 bases at J, with 10 bases in the middle. The CDR3 is 13 amino acids. CDR1 and CDR2 (germline): SNHLY, FYNNEI. The CDR3, as DNA: TGTGCCAGCAGTGAAGAGGGGAGGTCTGAGCAGTTCTTC. It is translated as CASSEEGRSEQFF.

The V gene is TRBV29-1, the J gene TRBJ1-2; 7 bases are a match to TRBD1. Trimming took 3 bases from V and 4 from J; bases not matched to a gene: 11. Germline loops: CDR1 SQVTM, CDR2 ANQGSEA. The CDR3 length is 15 residues. For the CDR3, the DNA is TGCAGCGTTGAGGACAACAGGGGAAAAAGCTATGGCTACACCTTC. Residues: CSVEDNRGKSYGYTF.